The 17 T cell receptor beta chains below were found in one sample sequenced in a study of T cell changes during pregnancy in multiple sclerosis. Only in-frame clones appear in the TCRdb table, and some are missing; sequencing was by immunoSEQ multiplex PCR. Among over 40,000 clones, around 90% were seen once, and the ten largest hold 4.7%. The sequences come from peripheral blood, collected in the second trimester of pregnancy. These receptors all come from a female donor in good health, enrolled as a control in a pregnancy study.

In DNA form, the CDR3 reads TGTGCCATCAGCTTGACAGGGGCACCCTACGAGCAGTACTTC. Its protein is CAISLTGAPYEQYF. The J gene is TRBJ2-7, the V gene TRBV10-3; 8 nucleotides align to TRBD1. The junction had 6 bases not matched to a gene; V was cut back by 6 bases and J by 2 bases. In germline, CDR1 is ENHRY, CDR2 SYGVKD. The CDR3 consists of 14 residues.

V usage is TRBV27 and J usage is TRBJ2-7, with D possibly being TRBD2 (5 bases). Trimming pared 0 bases from V and 2 bases from J, leaving 11 bases between. Germline CDR1 is MNHEY and CDR2 is SMNVEV (reference sequence). The CDR3 is made up of 15 amino acids. DNA of the CDR3: TGTGCCAGCAGTTTATCGAGAGGGTCAGCCTACGAGCAGTACTTC. This gives the protein CASSLSRGSAYEQYF.

The chain is built from TRBV14 and TRBJ2-2; D might be TRBD2 (6 bases). Trimming pared 0 bases from V and 3 bases from J, leaving 11 bases between. The CDR3 consists of 16 residues. Germline V gene sequence: CDR1 SGHDN, CDR2 FVKESK. CDR3 region: CASSQDRGWDTGELFF. The CDR3 coding sequence is TGTGCCAGCAGCCAAGATCGGGGGTGGGACACCGGGGAGCTGTTTTTT.

The rearrangement uses TRBV5-1 and TRBJ2-7; 10 bases are a match to TRBD2. The germline gives CDR1 SGHRS, CDR2 YFSETQ. This CDR3 is built from 14 residues. The V segment lost 4 bases and the J segment 2 bases; nucleotides outside the gene matches: 3. CDR3 nucleotide sequence: TGCGCCAGCAGCAGCGGGGGGGCCACCTACGAGCAGTACTTC. Its protein product is CASSSGGATYEQYF.

The chain has TRBV7-2 and TRBJ2-3, with TRBD2 identical over 10 bases. Germline loops: CDR1 SGHTA, CDR2 FQGNSA. This CDR3 has 14 amino acids. Trimming cost V 6 bases and J 4 bases; bases outside gene matches: 4. CDR3 DNA sequence: TGTGCCAGCAGAGGGACTAGCGCCCCAGATACGCAGTATTTT. As protein: CASRGTSAPDTQYF.

The rearrangement joins TRBV7-2 to TRBJ2-3; TRBD2 matches 9 bases. This CDR3 has 18 amino acids. Germline loops: CDR1 SGHTA, CDR2 FQGNSA. J was trimmed by 0 bases and V by 4 bases; bases with no gene match: 11. CDR3 sequence reads: CASSSGRGGSFSTDTQYF. CDR3 coding DNA: TGTGCCAGCAGCTCAGGGCGGGGGGGTTCGTTTAGCACAGATACGCAGTATTTT.

V usage is TRBV7-9 and J usage is TRBJ1-3; no definite D call. In germline, CDR1 is SEHNR, CDR2 FQNEAQ (reference sequence). The V end was cut by 5 bases, the J end by 3 bases, with 23 bases between. The CDR3 covers 18 residues. The CDR3 is CASSVIPESEGSGNTIYF. For the CDR3, the DNA is TGTGCCAGCAGCGTTATTCCCGAATCGGAGGGTAGTGGAAACACCATATATTTT.

This clone came up once. The chain is built from TRBV11-3 and TRBJ2-7; D gene unclear. The germline gives CDR1 SGHNT, CDR2 YENEEA. V was trimmed by 5 bases and J by 2 bases, leaving 13 bases between them. This CDR3 spans 14 amino acids. CDR3 region: CASSRPGQPYEQYF. As DNA, the CDR3 is TGTGCCAGCAGCAGGCCAGGCCAACCCTACGAGCAGTACTTC.

The chain recombines TRBV27 with TRBJ2-1; 8 nucleotides match TRBD1. The length of the CDR3 is 15 residues. The germline V gene has CDR1 MNHEY and CDR2 SMNVEV (reference sequence). V shed 5 bases and J 3 bases; nucleotides not matched to a gene: 6. The CDR3 region is CASSPDRGNYNEQFF. In DNA form, the CDR3 reads TGTGCCAGCAGTCCTGACAGGGGTAACTACAATGAGCAGTTCTTC.

CDR3 in DNA: TGTGCCAGCTCCCTCCTGGGACTAGCGGGAGAACGGTGGGACAATGAGCAGTTCTTC. Amino acids: CASSLLGLAGERWDNEQFF. V and J are TRBV18 and TRBJ2-1; TRBD2 agrees at 14 bases. Unmatched junction bases numbered 15, after V lost 6 bases and J lost 5 bases. CDR1 and CDR2 from the germline V gene are KGHSH and LQKENI. The CDR3 extends over 19 amino acids.

The V gene is TRBV19, the J gene TRBJ2-3, with D tentatively TRBD1 (6 bases). V was cut by 4 bases and J by 2 bases, with 13 bases left in between. Per germline, CDR1 LNHDA and CDR2 SQIVND (reference sequence). The CDR3 is made up of 15 amino acids. CDR3 nucleotides: TGTGCCAGTAGTACCCGACAGGTGTCCACAGATACGCAGTATTTT. Amino acids: CASSTRQVSTDTQYF.

The CDR3 DNA reads as TGTGCCAGCAGCAGACGACCGGGACTAGCGCACACAGATACGCAGTATTTT. It codes for CASSRRPGLAHTDTQYF. The chain carries TRBV11-2 and TRBJ2-3, with 10 bases lining up with TRBD2. The junction had 10 bases not matched to a gene; V was cut back by 5 bases and J by 2 bases. The CDR3 contains 17 residues. Per the germline V gene, CDR1 is SGHAT and CDR2 is FQNNGV.

The V call is TRBV5-5, the J call TRBJ2-6; D perhaps matches TRBD1 (6 bases). From germline, CDR1 is SGHKS and CDR2 YYEKEE (reference sequence). The CDR3 length is 16 residues. Deletions cut 6 bases from V and 2 bases from J, with 15 bases between. As DNA, the CDR3 is TGTGCCAGCACCCTGACAGGCGTCCCTGGGGCCAACGTCCTGACTTTC. Translation: CASTLTGVPGANVLTF. Complete variable domain (other parts from reference TRBV5-5 and TRBJ2-6): DAGVTQSPTHLIKTRGQQVTLRCSPISGHKSVSWYQQVLGQGPQFIFQYYEKEERGRGNFPDRFSARQFPNYSSELNVNALLLGDSALYLCASTLTGVPGANVLTFGAGSRLTVL.

J is TRBJ2-7 and V is TRBV6-5; 9 positions match TRBD1. The CDR3 is made up of 15 amino acids. V was pared by 0 bases and J by 2 bases, with 2 bases of the junction left unmatched. Germline V gene data show CDR1 as MNHEY and CDR2 as SVGAGI. The CDR3 region has the DNA TGTGCCAGCAGTTACTCCGGGACAGGGCCCTACGAGCAGTACTTC. Translating gives CASSYSGTGPYEQYF.

The V gene is TRBV5-6, the J gene TRBJ1-2; no clear D gene. Germline-derived CDR1 and CDR2 are SGHDT and YYEEEE. Trimming removed 1 base at V and 4 bases at J, with 11 bases between. The CDR3 contains 14 residues. The CDR3 sequence: CASSLRSSPYGYTF. CDR3 DNA sequence: TGTGCCAGCAGCTTGCGGTCTTCCCCCTATGGCTACACCTTC.

V is TRBV5-5 and J is TRBJ2-7, with 10 bases that match TRBD2. The V gene's germline CDR1 is SGHKS and CDR2 YYEKEE (reference sequence). With 4 bases clipped from V and 5 bases from J, the junction kept 12 bases outside the gene matches. The CDR3 contains 16 residues. The chain's CDR3 is CASSILAGAFADEQYF. CDR3 coding DNA: TGTGCCAGCAGCATCCTAGCGGGAGCCTTCGCGGACGAGCAGTACTTC.

The chain couples TRBV5-8 to TRBJ2-3, with TRBD2 matching 14 bases. Germline V gene data show CDR1 as SGHTS and CDR2 as YDEGEE. CDR3 length: 16 amino acids. Trimming removed 4 bases from V and 4 bases from J; junction bases left unmatched: 5. CDR3 in amino acids: CASSLGTSGSPDTQYF. CDR3 in DNA: TGTGCCAGCAGCCTTGGGACTAGCGGGAGCCCAGATACGCAGTATTTT. The whole variable domain, filled in from reference TRBV5-8 and TRBJ2-3, reads EAGVTQSPTHLIKTRGQQATLRCSPISGHTSVYWYQQALGLGLQFLLWYDEGEERNRGNFPPRFSGRQFPNYSSELNVNALELEDSALYLCASSLGTSGSPDTQYFGPGTRLTVL.